Listed below are T cell receptor beta chains from one sample, sequenced in a study of graft-versus-host responses after intestinal transplantation. These receptors have no known antigen. Sequencing was performed with immunoSEQ multiplex PCR; in TCRdb, only in-frame clones are kept and a portion is missing. The top ten clones hold roughly 0.2% of a sample with around 120,000 clones, about nine tenths of them seen once. The specimen was unstimulated CD4+ T cells sorted from spleen or lymph node cells, collected before intestinal transplant. The receptors derive from a human donor who received an intestinal transplant. Both conserved end residues are part of each CDR3. The D gene is left open where the match is weak. Where a row states a size, it is once, few, many or the class of an expanded clone; other rows omit it.

cdr3_length j_call clone_size d_call v_call cdr3_nt cdr3_aa
14 TRBJ2-3 - - TRBV7-2 TGTGCCAGCAGTTCACAGGGAGCCTCAGATACGCAGTATTTT CASSSQGASDTQYF
13 TRBJ2-5 - - TRBV5-4 TGTGCCAGCAGCCGGGGATTACAAGAGACCCAGTACTTC CASSRGLQETQYF
15 TRBJ1-5 - - TRBV5-8 TGTGCCAGCAACGAACTCTTACTGGGCCATCAGCCCCAGCATTTT CASNELLLGHQPQHF
16 TRBJ1-1 - TRBD1 TRBV9 TGTGCCAGCAGCGGGAAGGACAGGTCACTGAACACTGAAGCTTTCTTT CASSGKDRSLNTEAFF
13 TRBJ2-7 once TRBD2 TRBV30 TGTGCCTGGAGGTTAGCGGGAGGTAGGGAGCAGTACTTC CAWRLAGGREQYF
15 TRBJ2-3 - - TRBV10-1 TGCGCCAGCAGTGAACAGAGGGTGGGGACAGATACGCAGTATTTT CASSEQRVGTDTQYF
11 TRBJ1-2 once - TRBV20-1 TGCAGTGCTTCCTCCTCGAGGGGCTACACCTTC CSASSSRGYTF
16 TRBJ1-2 once TRBD1 TRBV4-1 TGCGCCAGCAGCCAACCTACGACGGGACAGGGAAGGGGCTACACCTTC CASSQPTTGQGRGYTF
15 TRBJ1-5 few - TRBV19 TGTGCCACTCTCGAGCAGGGCCGCGGCAATCAGCCCCAGCATTTT CATLEQGRGNQPQHF
13 TRBJ1-1 - - TRBV9 TGTGCCAGCAGCGTAGATTGGGGCTCTGAAGCTTTCTTT CASSVDWGSEAFF
16 TRBJ2-1 - TRBD2 TRBV30 TGTGCCTGGAGCTTCCGGACTAGCGGGAAGTACAATGAGCAGTTCTTC CAWSFRTSGKYNEQFF
15 TRBJ2-7 - TRBD2 TRBV6-1 TGTGCCAGCAGTGAACTAGCGGGAGAGTCCTACGAGCAGTACTTC CASSELAGESYEQYF
15 TRBJ2-7 - - TRBV6-6 TGTGCCAGCAGTTACGGGCAGGGGAGAGTGAGCGAGCAGTACTTC CASSYGQGRVSEQYF
14 TRBJ1-4 few TRBD1 TRBV29-1 TGCAGCGGGAGCTCCGGGACAGGGGATGAAAAACTGTTTTTT CSGSSGTGDEKLFF
16 TRBJ2-3 - TRBD2 TRBV6-5 TGTGCCAGCAGTTACTCGACTAGCGGGAGCACAGATACGCAGTATTTT CASSYSTSGSTDTQYF
17 TRBJ2-1 - TRBD2 TRBV11-2 TGTGCCAGCAGCTTACCCAGGACTAGCGGGACCTACAATGAGCAGTTCTTC CASSLPRTSGTYNEQFF
13 TRBJ1-4 - TRBD1 TRBV2 TGTGCCAGCAGGGGACAGCTAAATGAAAAACTGTTTTTT CASRGQLNEKLFF
16 TRBJ1-1 - - TRBV5-4 TGTGCCAGCAGCCACCTACAGGGCAGGGCGAACACTGAAGCTTTCTTT CASSHLQGRANTEAFF
15 TRBJ2-2 - - TRBV2 TGTGCCAGCAGGGAGGGACAGTGGAACACCGGGGAGCTGTTTTTT CASREGQWNTGELFF
13 TRBJ1-4 - TRBD1 TRBV30 TGTGCCTGGAACCGACAGGGGGCTGAAAAACTGTTTTTT CAWNRQGAEKLFF
15 TRBJ1-5 - TRBD1 TRBV4-2 TGTGCCAGCAGCTCACGACAGGGGGCCGGTCAGCCCCAGCATTTT CASSSRQGAGQPQHF
13 TRBJ1-3 - TRBD1 TRBV14 TGTGCCAGCAGCCGCTACAGGGGTAACACCATATATTTT CASSRYRGNTIYF
15 TRBJ2-1 - - TRBV2 TGTGCCAGCAGTGAGCGACTAACCATTTACAATGAGCAGTTCTTC CASSERLTIYNEQFF
14 TRBJ2-5 - - TRBV28 TGTGCCAGCAGTTCCAGACCCCGGGTGGAGACCCAGTACTTC CASSSRPRVETQYF
15 TRBJ1-5 - - TRBV2 TGTGCCAGCAGTGAAGGGTGGAGGGGCAATCAGCCCCAGCATTTT CASSEGWRGNQPQHF
16 TRBJ2-2 once TRBD1 TRBV5-1 TGCGCCAGCAGCCCAGACAGGGGGGCGAACACCGGGGAGCTGTTTTTT CASSPDRGANTGELFF
13 TRBJ2-7 - - TRBV7-2 TGTGCCAGCAGCTTCGGGAGAACCTACGAGCAGTACTTC CASSFGRTYEQYF
14 TRBJ1-2 - - TRBV28 TGTGCCATAAGGGGAGGGGAAGCGATCTATGGCTACACCTTC CAIRGGEAIYGYTF
13 TRBJ1-1 - - TRBV7-3 TGTGCCAGCAGCCTCGCAGACTACACTGAAGCTTTCTTT CASSLADYTEAFF
13 TRBJ1-2 - TRBD1 TRBV10-3 TGTGCCATCAGTGGAACAGGGGAGGAAGGCTACACCTTC CAISGTGEEGYTF
13 TRBJ1-1 few - TRBV15 TGTGCCACCAGCAGAGGCGGGAACACTGAAGCTTTCTTT CATSRGGNTEAFF
14 TRBJ2-3 once - TRBV5-6 TGTGCCAGCATCAAGACCAGGGGACCAGATACGCAGTATTTT CASIKTRGPDTQYF
13 TRBJ1-2 - TRBD1 TRBV28 TGTGCCAGCAGCCTCGACAGGGGATATGGCTACACCTTC CASSLDRGYGYTF
14 TRBJ1-5 - - TRBV28 TGTGCCAGCAGTAGAGGACAGAACAATCAGCCCCAGCATTTT CASSRGQNNQPQHF
15 TRBJ2-5 - TRBD1 TRBV7-9 TGTGCCAGCAGCTTAGGGGACAGTCAGGGGGAGACCCAGTACTTC CASSLGDSQGETQYF
17 TRBJ1-6 few - TRBV5-1 TGCGCCAGCAGCCCAGGAGCTTTAGACAGCAATAATTCACCCCTCCACTTT CASSPGALDSNNSPLHF
15 TRBJ2-3 - TRBD2 TRBV28 TGTGCCAGCAGTTTATGGACTAGCGGCACAGATACGCAGTATTTT CASSLWTSGTDTQYF